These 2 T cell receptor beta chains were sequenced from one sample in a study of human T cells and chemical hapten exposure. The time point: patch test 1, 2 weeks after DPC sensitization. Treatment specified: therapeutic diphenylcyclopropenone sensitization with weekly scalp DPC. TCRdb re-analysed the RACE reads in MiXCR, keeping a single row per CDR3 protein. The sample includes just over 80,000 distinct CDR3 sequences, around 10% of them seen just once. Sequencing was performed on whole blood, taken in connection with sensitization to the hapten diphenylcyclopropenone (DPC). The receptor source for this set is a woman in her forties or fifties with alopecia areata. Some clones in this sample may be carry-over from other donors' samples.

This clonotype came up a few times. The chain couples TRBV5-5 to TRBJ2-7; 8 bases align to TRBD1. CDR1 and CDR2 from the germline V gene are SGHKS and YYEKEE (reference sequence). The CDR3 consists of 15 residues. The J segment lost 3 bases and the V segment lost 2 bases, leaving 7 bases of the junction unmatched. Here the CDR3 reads CASSFFRQGSYEQYF. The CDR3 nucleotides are TGTGCCAGCAGCTTCTTCCGACAGGGGAGCTACGAGCAGTACTTC.

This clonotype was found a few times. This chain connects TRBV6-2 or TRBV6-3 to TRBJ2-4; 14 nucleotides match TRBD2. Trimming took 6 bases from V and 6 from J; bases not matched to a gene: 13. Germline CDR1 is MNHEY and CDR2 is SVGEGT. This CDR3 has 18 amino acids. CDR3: CASSLLTSGRARANIQYF. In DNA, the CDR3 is TGTGCCAGCAGCCTCCTGACTAGCGGGAGGGCCCGCGCAAACATTCAGTACTTC.